Given below is one T cell receptor beta chain in context. This sample is drawn from a study of T cell changes during pregnancy in multiple sclerosis. Libraries were prepared by immunoSEQ multiplex PCR; TCRdb keeps only in-frame clonotypes and omits some of them. This sample has about 79,000 clones, with just under 95% found just once. CDR3 length: 14 amino acids. Germline lookup yields CDR1 SNHLY and CDR2 FYNNEI. The V and J ends lost 7 bases and 3 bases, in that order; junction bases with no gene match: 7. The chain carries TRBV2 and TRBJ2-7; TRBD1 matches at 9 bases. The clonotype comes from a female donor in good health, enrolled as a control in a pregnancy study. Sequenced here: peripheral blood, sampled in the second trimester of pregnancy. Written as DNA, the CDR3 is TGTGCCAGCATGGGACAGGGTCCAAACTACGAGCAGTACTTC. Its protein product is CASMGQGPNYEQYF.